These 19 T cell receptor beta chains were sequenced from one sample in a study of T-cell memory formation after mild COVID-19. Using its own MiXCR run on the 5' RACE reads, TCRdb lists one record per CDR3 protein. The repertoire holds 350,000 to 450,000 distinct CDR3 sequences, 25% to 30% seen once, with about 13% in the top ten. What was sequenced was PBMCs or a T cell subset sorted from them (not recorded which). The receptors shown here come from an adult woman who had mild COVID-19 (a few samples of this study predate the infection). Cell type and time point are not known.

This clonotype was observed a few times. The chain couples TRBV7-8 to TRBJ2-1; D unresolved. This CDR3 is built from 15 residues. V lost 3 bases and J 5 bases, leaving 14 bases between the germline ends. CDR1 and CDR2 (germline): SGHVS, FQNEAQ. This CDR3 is CASSFRRFSNNEQFF. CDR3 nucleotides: TGTGCCAGCAGCTTTCGGCGGTTTTCCAACAATGAGCAGTTCTTC. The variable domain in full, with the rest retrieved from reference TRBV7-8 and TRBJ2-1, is GAGVSQSPRYKVAKRGQDVALRCDPISGHVSLFWYQQALGQGPEFLTYFQNEAQLDKSGLPSDRFFAERPEGSVSTLKIQRTQQEDSAVYLCASSFRRFSNNEQFFGPGTRLTVL.

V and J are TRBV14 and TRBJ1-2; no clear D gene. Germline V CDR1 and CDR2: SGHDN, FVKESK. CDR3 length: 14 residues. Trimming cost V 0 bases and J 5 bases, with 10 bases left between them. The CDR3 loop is CASSQDRTAYGYTF. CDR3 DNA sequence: TGTGCCAGCAGCCAAGATCGAACAGCGTATGGCTACACCTTC.

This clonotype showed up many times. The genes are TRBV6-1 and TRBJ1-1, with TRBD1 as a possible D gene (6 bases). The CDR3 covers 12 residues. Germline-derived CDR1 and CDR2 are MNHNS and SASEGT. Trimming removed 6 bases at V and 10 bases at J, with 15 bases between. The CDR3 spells CASRANRDRAFF. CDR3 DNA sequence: TGTGCCAGCAGAGCAAACAGGGATCGAGCTTTCTTT.

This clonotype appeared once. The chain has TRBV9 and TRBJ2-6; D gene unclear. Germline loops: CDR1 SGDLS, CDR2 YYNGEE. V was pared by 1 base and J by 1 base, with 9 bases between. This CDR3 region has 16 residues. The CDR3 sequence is CASSVLSTSGANVLTF. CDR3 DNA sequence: TGTGCCAGCAGCGTATTGTCAACATCTGGGGCCAACGTCCTGACTTTC.

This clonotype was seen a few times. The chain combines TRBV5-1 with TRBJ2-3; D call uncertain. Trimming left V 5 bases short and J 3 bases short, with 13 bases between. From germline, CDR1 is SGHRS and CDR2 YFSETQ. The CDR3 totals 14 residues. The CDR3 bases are TGCGCCAGCAGGCCGAGTCTAGTAACAGATACGCAGTATTTT. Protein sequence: CASRPSLVTDTQYF.

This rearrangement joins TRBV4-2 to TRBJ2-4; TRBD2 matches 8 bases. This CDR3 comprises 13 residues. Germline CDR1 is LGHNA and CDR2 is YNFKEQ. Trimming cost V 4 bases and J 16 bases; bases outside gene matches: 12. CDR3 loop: CASSPGTSGIIYF. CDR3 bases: TGTGCCAGCAGCCCGGGGACTAGTGGAATAATATACTTC.

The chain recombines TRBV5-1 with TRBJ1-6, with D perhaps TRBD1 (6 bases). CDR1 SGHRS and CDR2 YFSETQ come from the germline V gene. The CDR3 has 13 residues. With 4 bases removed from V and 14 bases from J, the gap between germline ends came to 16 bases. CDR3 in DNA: TGCGCCAGCAGCGCCACCGATGGGACATCCCTCCACTTT. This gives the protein CASSATDGTSLHF.

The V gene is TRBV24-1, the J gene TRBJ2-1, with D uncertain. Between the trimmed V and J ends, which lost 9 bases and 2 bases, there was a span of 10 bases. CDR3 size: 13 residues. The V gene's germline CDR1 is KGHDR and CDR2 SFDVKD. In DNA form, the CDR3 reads TGTGCCACCCTGGGCAGAGCCTACAATGAGCAGTTCTTC. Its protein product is CATLGRAYNEQFF.

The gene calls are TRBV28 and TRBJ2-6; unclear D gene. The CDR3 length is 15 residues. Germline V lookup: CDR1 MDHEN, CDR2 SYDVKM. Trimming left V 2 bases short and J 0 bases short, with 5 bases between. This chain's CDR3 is CASSLGYSGANVLTF. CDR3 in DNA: TGTGCCAGCAGTTTAGGATACTCTGGGGCCAACGTCCTGACTTTC.

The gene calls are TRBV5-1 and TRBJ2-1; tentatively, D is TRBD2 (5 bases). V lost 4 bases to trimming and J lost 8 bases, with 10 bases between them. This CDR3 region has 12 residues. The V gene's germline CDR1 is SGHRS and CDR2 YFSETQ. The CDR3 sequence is CASSQKRDEQFF. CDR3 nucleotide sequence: TGCGCCAGCAGCCAGAAGAGGGATGAGCAGTTCTTC.

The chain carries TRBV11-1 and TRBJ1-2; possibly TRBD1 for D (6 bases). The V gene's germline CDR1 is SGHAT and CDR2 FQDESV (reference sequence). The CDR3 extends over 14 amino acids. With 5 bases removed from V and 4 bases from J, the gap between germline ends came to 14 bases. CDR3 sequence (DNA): TGTGCCAGCAGCCCCAGACAGGAGTTCTATGGCTACACCTTC. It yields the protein CASSPRQEFYGYTF.

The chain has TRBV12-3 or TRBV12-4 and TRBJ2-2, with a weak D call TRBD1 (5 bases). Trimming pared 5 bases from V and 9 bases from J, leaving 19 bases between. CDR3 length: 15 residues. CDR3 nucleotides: TGTGCCAGCAGTAGACGGTGGGAATTGGGGCGGGAGCTGTTTTTT. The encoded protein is CASSRRWELGRELFF.

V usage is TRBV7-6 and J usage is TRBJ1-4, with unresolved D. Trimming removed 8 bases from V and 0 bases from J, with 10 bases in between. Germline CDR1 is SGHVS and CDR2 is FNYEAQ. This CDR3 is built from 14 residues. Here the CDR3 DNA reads TGTGCCAGCGGTCCTTTGTCAACTAATGAAAAACTGTTTTTT. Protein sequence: CASGPLSTNEKLFF.

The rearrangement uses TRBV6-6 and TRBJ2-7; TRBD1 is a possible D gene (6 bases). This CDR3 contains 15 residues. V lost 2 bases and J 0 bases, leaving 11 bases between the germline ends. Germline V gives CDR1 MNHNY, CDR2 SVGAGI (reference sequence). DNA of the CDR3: TGTGCCAGCAGTTACCTTGGGGGCCCCTCCTACGAGCAGTACTTC. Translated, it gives CASSYLGGPSYEQYF.

CDR3 nucleotide sequence: TGCGCCAGCAGCTCGTCCTATGAGAACACCGGGGAGCTGTTTTTT. Encoded protein: CASSSSYENTGELFF. The chain joins TRBV5-1 to TRBJ2-2, with D unresolved. This CDR3 has 15 residues. V was clipped by 3 bases and J by 1 base, with 10 bases between them. Germline CDR1 reads SGHRS; CDR2 reads YFSETQ. The complete variable domain, with remaining parts taken from reference TRBV5-1 and TRBJ2-2, reads KAGVTQTPRYLIKTRGQQVTLSCSPISGHRSVSWYQQTPGQGLQFLFEYFSETQRNKGNFPGRFSGRQFSNSRSEMNVSTLELGDSALYLCASSSSYENTGELFFGEGSRLTVL.

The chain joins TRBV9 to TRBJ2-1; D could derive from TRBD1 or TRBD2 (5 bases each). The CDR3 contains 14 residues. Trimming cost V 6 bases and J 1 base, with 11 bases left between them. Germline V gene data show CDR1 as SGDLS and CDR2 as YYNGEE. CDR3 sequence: CASKGPGSYNEQFF. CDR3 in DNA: TGTGCCAGCAAGGGACCGGGGTCCTACAATGAGCAGTTCTTC.

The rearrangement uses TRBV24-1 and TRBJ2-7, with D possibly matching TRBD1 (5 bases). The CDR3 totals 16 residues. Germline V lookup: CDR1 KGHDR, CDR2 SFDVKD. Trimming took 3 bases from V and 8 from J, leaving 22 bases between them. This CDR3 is CATSDPSRGPPIKQYF. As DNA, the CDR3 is TGTGCCACCAGTGATCCTTCTAGGGGCCCACCTATCAAGCAGTACTTC.

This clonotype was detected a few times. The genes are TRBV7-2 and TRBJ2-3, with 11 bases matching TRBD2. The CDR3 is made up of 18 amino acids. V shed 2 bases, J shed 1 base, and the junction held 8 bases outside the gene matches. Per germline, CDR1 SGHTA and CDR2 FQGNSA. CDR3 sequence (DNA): TGTGCCAGCAGCTTATCCCTAACTAGCGGGAGAGGCACAGATACGCAGTATTTT. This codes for CASSLSLTSGRGTDTQYF.

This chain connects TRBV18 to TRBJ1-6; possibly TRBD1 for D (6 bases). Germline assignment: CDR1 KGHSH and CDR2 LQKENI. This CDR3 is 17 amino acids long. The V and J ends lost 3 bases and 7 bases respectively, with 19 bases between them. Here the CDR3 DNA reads TGTGCCAGCTCACCCCGTGGGGGCGGCGAATCCAATTCACCCCTCCACTTT. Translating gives CASSPRGGGESNSPLHF. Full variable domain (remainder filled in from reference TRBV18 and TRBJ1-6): NAGVMQNPRHLVRRRGQEARLRCSPMKGHSHVYWYRQLPEEGLKFMVYLQKENIIDESGMPKERFSAEFPKEGPSILRIQQVVRGDSAAYFCASSPRGGGESNSPLHFGNGTRLTVT.